A selection of T cell receptor beta chains follows, all from one sample in a study of cytomegalovirus exposure and HLA in healthy donors. The table came from immunoSEQ multiplex PCR; TCRdb's copy has only in-frame clones and leaves some out. The table has more than 65,000 clones, roughly 96% seen once. Sequenced input: PBMCs. All receptors come from a woman younger than 35 in good health and CMV-seronegative. The CDR3 runs from the conserved cysteine through the conserved F or W. D genes are given only for firm matches. Some rows mark clone size as missing; the rest say once, few, many or name a class of expanded clone.

>TRBV11-3|TRBJ2-2|-|-
TGTGCCAGCAGCTTATGGACAGCCGGGGAGCTGTTTTTT
CASSLWTAGELFF
>TRBV27|TRBJ2-3|-|TRBD2
TGTGCCAGCAGTTTATTGGGGATTATGAGCGGGAGGAGCGGTGGTACGCAGTATTTT
CASSLLGIMSGRSGGTQYF
>TRBV6-1|TRBJ2-5|-|-
TGTGCCAGCAGTTCCAAAGAGACCCAGTACTTC
CASSSKETQYF
>TRBV15|TRBJ1-4|-|TRBD1
TGTGCCACCAGCAGACAACAGGGGTTCGGTGAAAAACTGTTTTTT
CATSRQQGFGEKLFF
>TRBV30|TRBJ1-6|-|-
TGTGCCTGGAAGACAGCGGGCGCGGGCTCCTATAATTCACCCCTCCACTTT
CAWKTAGAGSYNSPLHF
>TRBV15|TRBJ1-2|-|-
TGTGCCACCAGCAACCCCTGGGAGGGACCCTACTATGGCTACACCTTC
CATSNPWEGPYYGYTF
>TRBV28|TRBJ2-7|-|-
TGTGCCAGCAGTTTACCTCGCGGGATAAGCTCCTACGAGCAGTACTTC
CASSLPRGISSYEQYF
>TRBV5-5|TRBJ2-7|-|-
TGTGCCAGCAGCCCAAGAGGGGTAGCGGGACAGCTTCGGTACGAGCAGTACTTC
CASSPRGVAGQLRYEQYF
>TRBV29-1|TRBJ1-3|-|TRBD1
TGCAGCGTGGAATCGGGACAGGGGGAAAGAAACACCATATATTTT
CSVESGQGERNTIYF
>TRBV6-5|TRBJ1-1|-|-
TGTGCCAGCAGCCGTACAGGGTTGGGTGAAGCTTTCTTT
CASSRTGLGEAFF
>TRBV7-2|TRBJ2-4|once|-
TGTGCCAGCAGGAGGGCCGGTGCCAAAAACATTCAGTACTTC
CASRRAGAKNIQYF
>TRBV5-1|TRBJ1-2|-|-
TGCGCCAGCAGCTTGGGAGGGCTGGAGGGCTACACCTTC
CASSLGGLEGYTF
>TRBV9|TRBJ1-1|-|-
TGTGCCAGCAGCGTAGTACCTTGGGCCTCGAACACTGAAGCTTTCTTT
CASSVVPWASNTEAFF
>TRBV28|TRBJ1-5|-|TRBD1
TGTGCCAGCAACAAAAGGGGGCACGGCAATCAGCCCCAGCATTTT
CASNKRGHGNQPQHF
>TRBV15|TRBJ2-1|-|TRBD2
TGTGCCACCAGCAGAGGATACGGGCGGGGACTAGAATATGGGGAGCAGTTCTTC
CATSRGYGRGLEYGEQFF
>TRBV7-9|TRBJ2-3|-|TRBD1
TGTGCCAGCAGTTACAGGGGGCAAGGGACAGATACGCAGTATTTT
CASSYRGQGTDTQYF
>TRBV18|TRBJ2-5|-|-
TGTGCCAGCTCACCCGGACAGCAAGAGACCCAGTACTTC
CASSPGQQETQYF
>TRBV4-1|TRBJ2-2|-|TRBD1
TGCGCCAGCAGCCAAGAAGGGACAGGGGATGCCGGGGAGCTGTTTTTT
CASSQEGTGDAGELFF
>TRBV2|TRBJ1-3|-|-
TGTGCCAGCAGGGCTAGAGTTCCTGGAAACACCATATATTTT
CASRARVPGNTIYF
>TRBV5-1|TRBJ2-4|-|-
TGCGCCAGCAGCTTCCAGGGTGGGGACATTCAGTACTTC
CASSFQGGDIQYF
>TRBV10-1|TRBJ2-5|-|-
TGCGCCAGCAGTGGAAGCCTAGGAGAGACCCAGTACTTC
CASSGSLGETQYF
>TRBV7-9|TRBJ2-2|-|TRBD2
TGTGCCAGCAGCCCCGGGACTAGCGGCGCCGGGGAGCTGTTTTTT
CASSPGTSGAGELFF
>TRBV7-9|TRBJ2-1|few|-
TGTGCCAGCAGCTTTGACCCGGGCAATGAGCAGTTCTTC
CASSFDPGNEQFF
>TRBV10-1|TRBJ1-1|-|TRBD1
TGCGCCAGCAACGTTTCCGGGACAGAGAACACTGAAGCTTTCTTT
CASNVSGTENTEAFF
>TRBV5-4|TRBJ2-7|-|TRBD2
TGTGCCAGCAGCTTTCCCGGAAATAGCGGGAGTTATTACGAGCAGTACTTC
CASSFPGNSGSYYEQYF
>TRBV6-5|TRBJ1-2|-|-
TGTGCCAGCACCCCGGGAGTCGCCCCCTATGGCTACACCTTC
CASTPGVAPYGYTF